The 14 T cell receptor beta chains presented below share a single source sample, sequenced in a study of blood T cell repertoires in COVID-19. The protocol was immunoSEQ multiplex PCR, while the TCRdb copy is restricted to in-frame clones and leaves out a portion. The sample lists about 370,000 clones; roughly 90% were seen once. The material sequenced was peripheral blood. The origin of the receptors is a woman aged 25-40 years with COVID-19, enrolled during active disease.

CDR3 loop: CASSIQGNEQFF. CDR3 nucleotides: TGTGCCAGTAGTATTCAGGGGAATGAGCAGTTCTTC. V is TRBV19 and J is TRBJ2-1; D is possibly TRBD1 (6 bases). Germline V gene data show CDR1 as LNHDA and CDR2 as SQIVND (reference sequence). The CDR3 extends over 12 amino acids. Trimming stripped 3 bases from V and 7 bases from J, with 7 bases between. Looking up the rest from reference TRBV19 and TRBJ2-1 gives the full variable domain: DGGITQSPKYLFRKEGQNVTLSCEQNLNHDAMYWYRQDPGQGLRLIYYSQIVNDFQKGDIAEGYSVSREKKESFPLTVTSAQKNPTAFYLCASSIQGNEQFFGPGTRLTVL.

CDR3 coding DNA: TGTGCCAGCAGTTTTCCCGACGGGGATCCAGGCTACGAGCAGTACTTC. Translating it yields CASSFPDGDPGYEQYF. The V and J genes are TRBV5-6 and TRBJ2-7; possibly TRBD2 for D (5 bases). Trimming left V 5 bases short and J 3 bases short, with 21 bases between. CDR1 and CDR2 from the germline V gene are SGHDT and YYEEEE. The CDR3 is 16 amino acids.

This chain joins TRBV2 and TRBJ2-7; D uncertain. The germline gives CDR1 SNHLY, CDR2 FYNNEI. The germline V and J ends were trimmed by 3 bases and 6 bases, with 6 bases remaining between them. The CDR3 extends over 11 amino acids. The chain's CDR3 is CASSDRSEQYV. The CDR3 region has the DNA TGTGCCAGCAGTGACAGGTCCGAGCAGTACGTC.

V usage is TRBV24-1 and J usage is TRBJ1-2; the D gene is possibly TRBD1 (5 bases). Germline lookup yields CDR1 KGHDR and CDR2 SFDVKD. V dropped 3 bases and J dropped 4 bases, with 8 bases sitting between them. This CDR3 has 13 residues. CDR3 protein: CATSDPDIYGYTF. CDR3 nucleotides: TGTGCCACCAGTGATCCGGACATCTATGGCTACACCTTC.

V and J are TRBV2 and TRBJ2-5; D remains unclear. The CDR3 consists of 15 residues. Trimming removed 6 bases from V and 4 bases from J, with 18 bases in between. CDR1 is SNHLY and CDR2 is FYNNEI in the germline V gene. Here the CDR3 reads CASRRLTRLGETQYF. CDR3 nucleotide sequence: TGTGCCAGCAGGCGTCTGACTCGGCTGGGAGAGACCCAGTACTTC.

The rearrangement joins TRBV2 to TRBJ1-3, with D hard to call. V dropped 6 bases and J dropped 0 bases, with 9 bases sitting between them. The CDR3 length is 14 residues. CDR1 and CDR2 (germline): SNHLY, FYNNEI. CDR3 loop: CASRPRGSGNTIYF. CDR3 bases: TGTGCCAGCAGGCCCCGGGGCTCTGGAAACACCATATATTTT. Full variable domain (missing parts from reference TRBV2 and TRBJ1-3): EPEVTQTPSHQVTQMGQEVILRCVPISNHLYFYWYRQILGQKVEFLVSFYNNEISEKSEIFDDQFSVERPDGSNFTLKIRSTKLEDSAMYFCASRPRGSGNTIYFGEGSWLTVV.

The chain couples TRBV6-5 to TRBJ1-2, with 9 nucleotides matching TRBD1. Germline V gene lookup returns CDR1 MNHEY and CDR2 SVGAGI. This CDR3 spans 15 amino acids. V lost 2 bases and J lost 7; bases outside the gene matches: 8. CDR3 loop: CASSYAGQGWSGYTF. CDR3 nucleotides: TGTGCCAGCAGTTACGCTGGACAGGGGTGGAGTGGCTACACCTTC.

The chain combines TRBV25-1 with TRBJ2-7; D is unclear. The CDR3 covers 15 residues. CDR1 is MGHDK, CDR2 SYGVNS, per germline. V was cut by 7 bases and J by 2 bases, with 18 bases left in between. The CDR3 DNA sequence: TGTGCCAGCAATGCCCCCGGGTTTAGAGCCTACGAGCAGTACGTC. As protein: CASNAPGFRAYEQYV.

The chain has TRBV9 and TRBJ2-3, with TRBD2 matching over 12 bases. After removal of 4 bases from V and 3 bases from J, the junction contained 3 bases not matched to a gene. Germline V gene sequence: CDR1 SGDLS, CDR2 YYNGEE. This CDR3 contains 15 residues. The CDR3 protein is CASSTSGGKTDTQYF. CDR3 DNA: TGTGCCAGCAGCACTAGCGGGGGGAAGACAGATACGCAGTATTTT.

CDR3 nucleotides: TGTGCCAGCAGTGAAACAGGGAGCCACGAGCAGTACTTC. Its protein is CASSETGSHEQYF. The chain employs TRBV25-1 and TRBJ2-7; D is perhaps TRBD1 (6 bases). CDR1 is MGHDK and CDR2 is SYGVNS in the germline V gene. This CDR3 spans 13 amino acids. The V gene lost 2 bases and the J gene lost 5 bases, with 10 bases spanning the gap.

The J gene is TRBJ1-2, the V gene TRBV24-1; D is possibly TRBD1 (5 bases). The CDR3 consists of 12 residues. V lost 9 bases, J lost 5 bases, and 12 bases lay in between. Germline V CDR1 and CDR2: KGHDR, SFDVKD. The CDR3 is CATGTGAYGYTF. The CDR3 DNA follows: TGTGCCACCGGCACAGGCGCTTATGGCTACACCTTC.

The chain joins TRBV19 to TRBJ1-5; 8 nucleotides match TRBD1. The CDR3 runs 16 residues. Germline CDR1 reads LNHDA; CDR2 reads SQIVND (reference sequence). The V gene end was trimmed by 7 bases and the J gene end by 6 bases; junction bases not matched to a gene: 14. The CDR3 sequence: CASTRIVQGVRQPQHF. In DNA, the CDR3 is TGTGCCAGTACTAGAATCGTACAGGGGGTCCGTCAGCCCCAGCATTTT.

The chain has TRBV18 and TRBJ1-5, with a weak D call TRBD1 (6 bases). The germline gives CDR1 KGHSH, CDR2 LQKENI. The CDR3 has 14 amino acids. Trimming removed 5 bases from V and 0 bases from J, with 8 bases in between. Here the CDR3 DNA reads TGTGCCAGCTCAACAGGGAATAGCAATCAGCCCCAGCATTTT. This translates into CASSTGNSNQPQHF. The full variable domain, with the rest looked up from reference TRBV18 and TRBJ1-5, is NAGVMQNPRHLVRRRGQEARLRCSPMKGHSHVYWYRQLPEEGLKFMVYLQKENIIDESGMPKERFSAEFPKEGPSILRIQQVVRGDSAAYFCASSTGNSNQPQHFGDGTRLSIL.

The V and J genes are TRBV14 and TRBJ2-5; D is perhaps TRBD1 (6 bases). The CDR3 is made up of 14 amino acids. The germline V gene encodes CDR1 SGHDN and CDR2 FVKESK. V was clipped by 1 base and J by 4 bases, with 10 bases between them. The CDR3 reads CASSQGTGIETQYF. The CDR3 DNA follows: TGTGCCAGCAGCCAAGGAACAGGGATAGAGACCCAGTACTTC.